Described below is a single T cell receptor (beta chain) sequence and its context. The sort gate was single viable CD3+CD4+CD8-CD45RO+ cells for memory CD4+ T cells. This sample is drawn from a study of memory CD4+ T cells and cytomegalovirus serostatus. The CDR3 sequence is 14 residues long. V gave up 6 bases and J gave up 6 bases; unmatched junction bases: 6. Germline assignment: CDR1 MNHEY and CDR2 SVGAGI. Profiled with immunoSEQ multiplex PCR; TCRdb holds only in-frame clones, not every one. The sample consists of just over 40,000 clones, around 75% of them appearing once. Source material: memory CD4+ T cells from blood. The TCR was taken from an adult in good health and CMV-seronegative. The V and J genes are TRBV6-5 and TRBJ2-4; 9 bases line up with TRBD1. The CDR3 reads CASRGQGGRNIQYF. In nucleotides, the CDR3 is TGTGCCAGCAGGGGACAGGGAGGGAGAAACATTCAGTACTTC.